The 25 T cell receptor beta chains below all came from one sample that was sequenced in a study of T cells in Graves' hyperthyroidism and ophthalmopathy. RNA transcripts were the template for amplifying TCR beta CDR3 regions. The TCR CDR3 first-round RT-PCR relied on the HTBI primer set. TCRdb used MiXCR to reprocess the multiplex PCR reads, holding one entry per CDR3 protein. The sample includes more than 500,000 distinct CDR3 sequences, about 15% of them seen just once. Input material: blood. The receptors originated from a woman aged 40 to 50 with Graves' ophthalmopathy.

The rearrangement links TRBV6-2 or TRBV6-3 to TRBJ2-5; D possibly corresponds to TRBD1 (5 bases). Germline V gene lookup returns CDR1 MNHEY and CDR2 SVGEGT. V shed 6 bases and J shed 2 bases, with 13 bases lying between them. This CDR3 is 14 amino acids long. The chain's CDR3 is CASSDVDTQETQYF. The CDR3 region has the DNA TGTGCCAGCAGCGACGTGGACACGCAAGAGACCCAGTACTTC.

V gene TRBV2 combines with J gene TRBJ1-5; D not certain. V shed 0 bases and J shed 3 bases, with 9 bases lying between them. Germline-derived CDR1 and CDR2 are SNHLY and FYNNEI. This CDR3 spans 15 amino acids. CDR3 in amino acids: CASSEARILNQPQHF. DNA for the CDR3: TGTGCCAGCAGTGAAGCAAGGATTCTCAATCAGCCCCAGCATTTT.

This clonotype was found many times. The J gene is TRBJ2-6, the V gene TRBV28; 7 bases match TRBD2. Per the germline V gene, CDR1 is MDHEN and CDR2 is SYDVKM. The junction had 9 bases not matched to a gene; V was cut back by 4 bases and J by 0 bases. The CDR3 length is 18 residues. Written as DNA, the CDR3 is TGTGCCAGCAGTTCATCCGGGACTACGAGCTCTGGGGCCAACGTCCTGACTTTC. Protein sequence: CASSSSGTTSSGANVLTF.

In this sample, this clonotype turned up a few times. CDR3 bases: TGCGCCAGCAGCTACCACCTCGACGGGGGATACGAGCAGTACTTC. Translating gives CASSYHLDGGYEQYF. The chain has TRBV4-1 and TRBJ2-7; the D gene is possibly TRBD2 (6 bases). The V end was cut by 5 bases, the J end by 4 bases, with 18 bases between. Germline CDR1 is MGHRA and CDR2 is YSYEKL. This CDR3 region has 15 residues.

The sample holds many counts of this clonotype. The V gene is TRBV28, the J gene TRBJ2-7, with 7 positions matching TRBD2. V lost 5 bases to trimming and J lost 2 bases; unmatched junction nucleotides: 9. This CDR3 has 15 amino acids. CDR1 and CDR2 from the germline V gene are MDHEN and SYDVKM. DNA for the CDR3: TGTGCCAGCAGTGAACAGTTGGCGGGAGCCTACGAGCAGTACTTC. Protein: CASSEQLAGAYEQYF. The variable domain in full, completed from reference TRBV28 and TRBJ2-7, reads DVKVTQSSRYLVKRTGEKVFLECVQDMDHENMFWYRQDPGLGLRLIYFSYDVKMKEKGDIPEGYSVSREKKERFSLILESASTNQTSMYLCASSEQLAGAYEQYFGPGTRLTVT.

This clonotype was detected only a few times. This chain uses TRBV7-2 with TRBJ1-2, with 8 bases lining up with TRBD1. Losses at the gene ends were 8 bases for V and 7 bases for J; bases not matched to a gene: 9. Germline CDR1 is SGHTA and CDR2 is FQGNSA. The CDR3 spans 13 residues. CDR3 sequence (DNA): TGTGCCAGCGGACCAGGACAGGGTATTGGCTACACCTTC. Translation: CASGPGQGIGYTF.

The chain couples TRBV12-3 or TRBV12-4 to TRBJ1-5; TRBD1 aligns across 10 bases. The J segment lost 2 bases and the V segment lost 8 bases, leaving 6 bases of the junction unmatched. The CDR3 totals 15 residues. CDR3 amino acids: CASRQGAGGNQPQHF. The CDR3 DNA is TGTGCCAGCCGACAGGGGGCGGGGGGCAATCAGCCCCAGCATTTT.

The rearrangement links TRBV5-1 to TRBJ2-2; 14 nucleotides line up with TRBD2. V was pared by 9 bases and J by 3 bases, with 7 bases of the junction left unmatched. The CDR3 is 16 residues long. Germline V gives CDR1 SGHRS, CDR2 YFSETQ. CDR3 coding DNA: TGCGCCACGACTAGCGGGAGGGCTATCGACACCGGGGAGCTGTTTTTT. Translation gives CATTSGRAIDTGELFF. The full variable domain, with the rest looked up from reference TRBV5-1 and TRBJ2-2, is KAGVTQTPRYLIKTRGQQVTLSCSPISGHRSVSWYQQTPGQGLQFLFEYFSETQRNKGNFPGRFSGRQFSNSRSEMNVSTLELGDSALYLCATTSGRAIDTGELFFGEGSRLTVL.

This clonotype was seen ten or more times. The rearrangement uses TRBV6-2 or TRBV6-3 and TRBJ2-5; 9 bases are shared with TRBD2. The CDR3 extends over 15 amino acids. V was clipped by 6 bases and J by 4 bases; unmatched bases: 9. Looked up from germline, CDR1 is MNHEY and CDR2 is SVGEGT. CDR3 in amino acids: CASRSTSGVRETQYF. DNA for the CDR3: TGTGCCAGCAGATCGACTAGCGGCGTGAGAGAGACCCAGTACTTC.

This clonotype has just a few counts. The chain employs TRBV11-1 and TRBJ2-7, with 8 bases matching TRBD1. Germline CDR1 and CDR2: SGHAT and FQDESV (reference sequence). The length of the CDR3 is 16 residues. The trim removed 2 bases at V and 3 bases at J, leaving 9 bases unmatched. The CDR3: CASSLSRTGSLYEQYF. The CDR3 DNA sequence: TGTGCCAGCAGCTTATCTAGGACAGGGTCCCTCTACGAGCAGTACTTC.

This clonotype was counted only a few times. The rearrangement uses TRBV4-3 and TRBJ2-7, with 13 bases aligning to TRBD2. Germline V gives CDR1 LGHNA, CDR2 YSLEER. There are 15 residues in the CDR3. With V trimmed by 1 base and J by 5 bases, 2 bases remained unmatched. Here the CDR3 DNA reads TGCGCCAGCAGCCAAGGGACTAGCGGGAGCAACGAGCAGTACTTC. Translated: CASSQGTSGSNEQYF.

This clonotype was picked up many times. This chain joins TRBV6-2 or TRBV6-3 and TRBJ2-7; TRBD2 matches at 7 bases. V was pared by 7 bases and J by 1 base, with 4 bases of the junction left unmatched. Germline V gives CDR1 MNHEY, CDR2 SVGEGT. The CDR3 has 13 amino acids. CDR3 region: CASTPGGSYEQYF. Here the CDR3 DNA reads TGTGCCAGCACCCCCGGGGGGTCCTACGAGCAGTACTTC.

The rearrangement joins TRBV19 to TRBJ2-7, with TRBD1 matching 8 bases. CDR3 length equals 14 residues. J gave up 5 bases and V 3 bases, and 6 bases lay outside the gene matches. CDR1 LNHDA and CDR2 SQIVND come from the germline V gene (reference sequence). The CDR3 loop is CASSIGQGKDEQYF. The CDR3 coding sequence is TGTGCCAGTAGTATTGGACAGGGCAAGGACGAGCAGTACTTC.

The chain links TRBV28 to TRBJ2-7; 9 positions agree with TRBD1. Germline-derived CDR1 and CDR2 are MDHEN and SYDVKM. This CDR3 is built from 15 residues. V lost 6 bases to trimming and J lost 2 bases; unmatched junction nucleotides: 8. As DNA, the CDR3 is TGTGCCAGCAGACCCCCGGGACAGGGAACCTACGAGCAGTACTTC. It is translated as CASRPPGQGTYEQYF.

This clonotype appeared once. V usage is TRBV6-5 and J usage is TRBJ2-7, with a weak D call TRBD2 (5 bases). This CDR3 contains 14 residues. CDR1 and CDR2 from the germline V gene are MNHEY and SVGAGI. The V end lost 2 bases, the J end lost 2 bases, and 10 bases lay between the germline ends. The CDR3: CASSYRGYPYEQYF. The CDR3 region has the DNA TGTGCCAGCAGTTACAGAGGGTACCCCTACGAGCAGTACTTC.

J is TRBJ2-5 and V is TRBV7-8, with 13 positions matching TRBD2. The V gene's germline CDR1 is SGHVS and CDR2 FQNEAQ. The CDR3 is 19 residues long. Losses at the gene ends were 1 base for V and 5 bases for J; bases not matched to a gene: 13. The CDR3 sequence is CASSLGPTGLAGPRETQYF. CDR3 in DNA: TGTGCCAGCAGCTTAGGGCCTACGGGACTAGCGGGACCCAGGGAGACCCAGTACTTC.

This clonotype was counted many times. The chain links TRBV12-3 or TRBV12-4 to TRBJ1-5, with D unclear. This CDR3 is 14 amino acids long. The germline V and J ends were trimmed by 3 bases and 5 bases, with 11 bases remaining between them. The CDR3 is CASSLLQTYQPQHF. The CDR3, as DNA: TGTGCCAGCAGTTTGCTCCAGACTTATCAGCCCCAGCATTTT.

The table lists this clonotype with many counts. This chain joins TRBV4-3 and TRBJ2-7, with D possibly being TRBD1 (6 bases). The V end was cut by 1 base, the J end by 4 bases, with 11 bases between. Germline loops: CDR1 LGHNA, CDR2 YSLEER. This CDR3 spans 14 amino acids. The chain's CDR3 is CASSQGGTPYEQYF. CDR3 in DNA: TGCGCCAGCAGCCAAGGGGGGACACCTTACGAGCAGTACTTC.

This clonotype showed up many times. The junction does not match germline at one end; this may be a read error. The CDR3 nucleotides are TGTGCCAGCAGCTTAGGGGGATTCGGTGACACCCGCTTC. It encodes CASSLGGFGDTRF. This chain uses TRBV13 with TRBJ1-2; D is uncertain. Germline V gene sequence: CDR1 PRHDT, CDR2 FYEKMQ (reference sequence). This CDR3 spans 13 amino acids. Looking up the rest from reference TRBV13 and TRBJ1-2 gives the full variable domain: AAGVIQSPRHLIKEKRETATLKCYPIPRHDTVYWYQQGPGQDPQFLISFYEKMQSDKGSIPDRFSAQQFSDYHSELNMSSLELGDSALYFCASSLGGFGDTRFGSGTRLTVV.

The chain joins TRBV20-1 to TRBJ1-5; possible D gene TRBD1, 5 bases. The germline V gene encodes CDR1 DFQATT and CDR2 SNEGSKA (reference sequence). This CDR3 has 16 amino acids. Trimming cost V 6 bases and J 3 bases, with 21 bases left between them. The CDR3 here is CSAADSGGRDNQPQHF. The CDR3 DNA sequence: TGCAGTGCCGCCGACTCTGGGGGTCGGGACAATCAGCCCCAGCATTTT.

This clonotype has just a few counts. This chain connects TRBV20-1 to TRBJ2-2; 9 bases map to TRBD1. The CDR3 runs to 16 residues. From germline, CDR1 is DFQATT and CDR2 SNEGSKA (reference sequence). The V segment lost 0 bases and the J segment 5 bases; nucleotides outside the gene matches: 7. The CDR3 DNA follows: TGCAGTGCTAGAGATCCCCGGACAGGGGTAACCGGGGAGCTGTTTTTT. Protein product: CSARDPRTGVTGELFF.

This clonotype was counted many times. The CDR3 spells CSAPRGGSGGTEAFF. The CDR3 DNA reads as TGCAGTGCTCCAAGAGGGGGGTCAGGGGGCACTGAAGCTTTCTTT. V usage is TRBV20-1 and J usage is TRBJ1-1; TRBD1 agrees at 7 bases. Germline V gives CDR1 DFQATT, CDR2 SNEGSKA (reference sequence). V lost 5 bases, J lost 4 bases, and 13 bases stayed unmatched. This CDR3 comprises 15 residues.

Turning to this clonotype: This may be a read error, as it is one base from a much larger clone. The J gene is TRBJ1-5, the V gene TRBV6-5, with D perhaps TRBD1 (6 bases). From germline, CDR1 is MNHEY and CDR2 SVGAGI. This CDR3 has 16 residues. The CDR3 nucleotides are TGTGCCAGCAGTTGGGTTGGGGTGGGACATCTTCAGCCCCGGCATTTT. Protein sequence: CASSWVGVGHLQPRHF.

At least ten counts were recorded for this clonotype. V and J are TRBV6-2 or TRBV6-3 and TRBJ2-2; D is perhaps TRBD1 (6 bases). V was cut by 2 bases and J by 5 bases, with 24 bases left in between. The length of the CDR3 is 19 residues. Germline V CDR1 and CDR2: MNHEY, SVGEGT. CDR3 sequence: CASSYDRSVGQGSTGELFF. Written as DNA, the CDR3 is TGTGCCAGCAGTTACGACCGATCCGTCGGGCAGGGGTCGACCGGGGAGCTGTTTTTT.

The rearrangement uses TRBV19 and TRBJ2-5; possible D gene TRBD2, 5 bases. Germline CDR1 LNHDA, CDR2 SQIVND (reference sequence). Trimming removed 9 bases at V and 0 bases at J, with 17 bases between. The CDR3 contains 15 residues. The CDR3 sequence is CASRAEGGYQETQYF. In DNA, the CDR3 is TGTGCCAGCCGGGCCGAGGGTGGGTACCAAGAGACCCAGTACTTC.